This entry concerns a single T cell receptor beta chain. The antigen is unknown. This entry comes from a study of blood T cells in healthy people across ages. Study details: T cells yielded about one barcoded beta molecule per two cells through template switching. Study-level points and caveats: Investigators treated diversity estimates from one million T cells as underestimates.

The CDR3 has 12 amino acids. Trimming took off 7 bases at V and 13 bases at J, with 19 bases between the two ends. In germline, CDR1 is MNHEY, CDR2 SVGEGT. Together with a sample-barcoded 5' primer, a J-beta primer mix was included in a second PCR lasting roughly 6 to 12 cycles. Every cDNA molecule bore a tag from a template-switch adaptor containing 12 random nucleotides. A minimum of 3 million CDR3-containing paired-end reads was obtained for each sample. Via MiXCR, TCRdb re-called the 5' RACE reads, giving one row per CDR3 protein. Of around 870,000 distinct CDR3 sequences detected, about 30% appear once; the ten largest clones hold roughly 17%.

The chain links TRBV6-2 or TRBV6-3 to TRBJ1-1; no clear D gene. The sample comprised blood. The sequence came from a woman of 80 years or more in good health. CDR3 nucleotides: TGTGCCAGCATGAGGTTGAACACTGAGGTTTTCTTT. Translating it yields CASMRLNTEVFF.